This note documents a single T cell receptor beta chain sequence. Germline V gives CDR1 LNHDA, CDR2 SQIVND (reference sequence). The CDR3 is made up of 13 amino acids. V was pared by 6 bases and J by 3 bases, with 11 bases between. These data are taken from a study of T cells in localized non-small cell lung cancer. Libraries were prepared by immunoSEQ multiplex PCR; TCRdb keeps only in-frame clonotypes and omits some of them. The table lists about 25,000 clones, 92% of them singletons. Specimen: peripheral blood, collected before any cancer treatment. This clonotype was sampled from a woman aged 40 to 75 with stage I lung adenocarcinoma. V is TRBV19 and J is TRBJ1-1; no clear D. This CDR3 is CASRGEGYTEAFF. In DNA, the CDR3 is TGTGCCAGTAGGGGCGAAGGATACACTGAAGCTTTCTTT.